The entry below gives a single T cell receptor (beta chain) sequence along with its context. The source of the sample is a study of blood T cells in healthy people across ages. Study details: Template switching retrieved approximately one barcoded beta molecule for each two T cells.

A second 7 to 11 cycle PCR used barcoded and J-beta primers. TCRdb re-called the 5' RACE reads with MiXCR, one entry per CDR3 protein. The sample has roughly 2 million distinct CDR3 sequences, 49% seen once. Total RNA amounts of at least 6 micrograms were extracted per sample. The CDR3 consists of 14 residues. Trimming cost V 6 bases and J 3 bases; bases outside gene matches: 8. Germline lookup yields CDR1 SGHTA and CDR2 FQGNSA. This receptor was taken from a woman between 40 and 50 years old in good health. V and J are TRBV7-2 and TRBJ2-7, with TRBD1 matching 7 bases. The specimen was blood. CDR3 residues: CASRYRGVGYEQYF. The CDR3 bases are TGTGCCAGCAGGTACAGGGGCGTGGGCTACGAGCAGTACTTC.